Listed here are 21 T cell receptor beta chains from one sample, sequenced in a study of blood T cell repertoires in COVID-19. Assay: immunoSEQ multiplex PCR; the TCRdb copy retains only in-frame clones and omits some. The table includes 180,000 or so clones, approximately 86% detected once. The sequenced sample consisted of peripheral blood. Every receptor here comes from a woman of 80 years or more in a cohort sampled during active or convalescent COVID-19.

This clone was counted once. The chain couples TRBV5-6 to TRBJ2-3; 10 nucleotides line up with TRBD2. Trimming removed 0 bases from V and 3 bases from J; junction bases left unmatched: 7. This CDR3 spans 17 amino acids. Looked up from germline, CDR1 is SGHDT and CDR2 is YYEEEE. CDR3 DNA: TGTGCCAGCAGCTTGGTCCTAGCGGGAGTAGTAACAGATACGCAGTATTTT. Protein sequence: CASSLVLAGVVTDTQYF.

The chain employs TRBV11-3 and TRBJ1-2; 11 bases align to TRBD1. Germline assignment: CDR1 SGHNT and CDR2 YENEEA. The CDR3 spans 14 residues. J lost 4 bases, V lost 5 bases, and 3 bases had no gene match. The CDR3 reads CASSRGTGGYGYTF. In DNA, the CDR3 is TGTGCCAGCAGCCGGGGGACAGGGGGCTATGGCTACACCTTC.

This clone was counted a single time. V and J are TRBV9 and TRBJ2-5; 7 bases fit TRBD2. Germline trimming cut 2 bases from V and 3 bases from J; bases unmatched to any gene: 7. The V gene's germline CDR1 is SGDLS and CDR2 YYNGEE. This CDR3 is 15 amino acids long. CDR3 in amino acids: CASSVTGTNKETQYF. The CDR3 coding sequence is TGTGCCAGCAGCGTCACTGGGACTAATAAAGAGACCCAGTACTTC.

The CDR3 nucleotides read TGTGCCAGCAGTGCTAGACAGGGTAGGAGACATCAGCCCCAGCATTTT. It yields the protein CASSARQGRRHQPQHF. This rearrangement joins TRBV25-1 to TRBJ1-5; 7 bases line up with TRBD1. This CDR3 region has 16 residues. Germline CDR1 and CDR2: MGHDK and SYGVNS. The V gene end was trimmed by 4 bases and the J gene end by 5 bases; junction bases not matched to a gene: 11.

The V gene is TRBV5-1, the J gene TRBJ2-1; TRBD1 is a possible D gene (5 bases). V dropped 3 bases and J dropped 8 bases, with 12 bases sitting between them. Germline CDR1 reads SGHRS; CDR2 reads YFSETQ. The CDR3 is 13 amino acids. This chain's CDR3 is CASSSLPGHEQFF. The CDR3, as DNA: TGCGCCAGCAGCTCACTTCCAGGGCATGAGCAGTTCTTC. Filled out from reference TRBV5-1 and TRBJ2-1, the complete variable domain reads KAGVTQTPRYLIKTRGQQVTLSCSPISGHRSVSWYQQTPGQGLQFLFEYFSETQRNKGNFPGRFSGRQFSNSRSEMNVSTLELGDSALYLCASSSLPGHEQFFGPGTRLTVL.

CDR3 amino acids: CASSLEGQRGRDTGELFF. The DNA for the CDR3 is TGTGCCAGCAGCTTAGAGGGCCAAAGGGGGCGAGACACCGGGGAGCTGTTTTTT. The chain combines TRBV11-3 with TRBJ2-2, with 7 bases aligning to TRBD1. CDR1 is SGHNT and CDR2 is YENEEA in the germline V gene. J was trimmed by 3 bases and V by 0 bases; bases with no gene match: 10. CDR3 size: 18 residues.

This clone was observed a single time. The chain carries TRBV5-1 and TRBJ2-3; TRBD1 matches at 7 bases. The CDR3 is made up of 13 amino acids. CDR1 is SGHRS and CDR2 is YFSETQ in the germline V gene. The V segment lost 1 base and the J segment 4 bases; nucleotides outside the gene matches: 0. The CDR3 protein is CASSLRGPDTQYF. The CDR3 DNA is TGCGCCAGCAGCTTGAGGGGGCCAGATACGCAGTATTTT.

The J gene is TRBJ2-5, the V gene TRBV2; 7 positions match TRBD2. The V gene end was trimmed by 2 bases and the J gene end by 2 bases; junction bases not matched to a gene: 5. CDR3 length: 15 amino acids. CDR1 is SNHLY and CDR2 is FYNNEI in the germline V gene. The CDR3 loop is CASSELGLNQETQYF. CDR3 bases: TGTGCCAGCAGTGAATTGGGACTAAATCAAGAGACCCAGTACTTC.

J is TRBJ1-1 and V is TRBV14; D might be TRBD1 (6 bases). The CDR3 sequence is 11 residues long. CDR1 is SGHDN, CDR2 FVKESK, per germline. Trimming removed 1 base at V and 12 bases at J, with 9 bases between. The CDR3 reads CASSQGTAPFF. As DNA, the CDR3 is TGTGCCAGCAGCCAAGGGACAGCGCCTTTCTTT.

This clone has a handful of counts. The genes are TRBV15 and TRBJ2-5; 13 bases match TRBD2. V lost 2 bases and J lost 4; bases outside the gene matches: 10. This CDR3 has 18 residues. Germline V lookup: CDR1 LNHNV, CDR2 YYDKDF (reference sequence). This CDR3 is CATSRIYGLAGVPETQYF. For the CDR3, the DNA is TGTGCCACCAGCAGAATATACGGACTAGCGGGAGTGCCAGAGACCCAGTACTTC.

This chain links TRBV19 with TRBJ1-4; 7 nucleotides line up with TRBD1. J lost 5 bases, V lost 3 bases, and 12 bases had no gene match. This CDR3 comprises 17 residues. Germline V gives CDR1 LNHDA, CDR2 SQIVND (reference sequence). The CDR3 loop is CASSILTGAISNEKLFF. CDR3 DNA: TGTGCCAGTAGTATTTTAACAGGGGCGATATCAAATGAAAAACTGTTTTTT.

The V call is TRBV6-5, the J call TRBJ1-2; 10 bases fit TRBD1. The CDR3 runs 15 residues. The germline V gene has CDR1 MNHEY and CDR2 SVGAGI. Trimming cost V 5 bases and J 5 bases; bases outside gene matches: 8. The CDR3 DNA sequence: TGTGCCAGCAGTAGGGTCGGGACAGGGGATTATGGCTACACCTTC. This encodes CASSRVGTGDYGYTF.

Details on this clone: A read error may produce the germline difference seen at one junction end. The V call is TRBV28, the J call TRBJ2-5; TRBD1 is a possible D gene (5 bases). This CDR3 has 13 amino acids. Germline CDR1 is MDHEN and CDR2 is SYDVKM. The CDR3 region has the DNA TGTGCCAGCAGTCCGACCCCCGGCAGGGCTCCGGACTTC. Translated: CASSPTPGRAPDF.

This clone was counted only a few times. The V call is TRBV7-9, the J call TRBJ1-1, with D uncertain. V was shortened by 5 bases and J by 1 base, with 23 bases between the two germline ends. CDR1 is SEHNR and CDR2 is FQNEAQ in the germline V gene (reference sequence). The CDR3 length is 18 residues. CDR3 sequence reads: CASSQGLSRRVRNTEAFF. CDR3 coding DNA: TGTGCCAGCAGCCAAGGGTTATCTCGGAGGGTGAGGAACACTGAAGCTTTCTTT. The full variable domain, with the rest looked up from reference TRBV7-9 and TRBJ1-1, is DTGVSQNPRHKITKRGQNVTFRCDPISEHNRLYWYRQTLGQGPEFLTYFQNEAQLEKSRLLSDRFSAERPKGSFSTLEIQRTEQGDSAMYLCASSQGLSRRVRNTEAFFGQGTRLTVV.

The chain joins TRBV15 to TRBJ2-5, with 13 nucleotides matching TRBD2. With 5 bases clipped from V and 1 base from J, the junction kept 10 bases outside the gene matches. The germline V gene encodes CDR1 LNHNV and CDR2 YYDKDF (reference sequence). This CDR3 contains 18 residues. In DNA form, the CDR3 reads TGTGCCACCAGCCTAGGGGCCGGACTAGCGGGGGCCCAAGAGACCCAGTACTTC. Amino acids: CATSLGAGLAGAQETQYF. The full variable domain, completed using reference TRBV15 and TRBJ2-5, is DAMVIQNPRYQVTQFGKPVTLSCSQTLNHNVMYWYQQKSSQAPKLLFHYYDKDFNNEADTPDNFQSRRPNTSFCFLDIRSPGLGDTAMYLCATSLGAGLAGAQETQYFGPGTRLLVL.

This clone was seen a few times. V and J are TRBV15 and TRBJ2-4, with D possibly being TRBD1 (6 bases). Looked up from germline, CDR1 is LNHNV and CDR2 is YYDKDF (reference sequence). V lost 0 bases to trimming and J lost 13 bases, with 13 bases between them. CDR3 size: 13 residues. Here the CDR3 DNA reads TGTGCCACCAGCAGAGAAGACAGGTCGGGGCAGTACTTC. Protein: CATSREDRSGQYF. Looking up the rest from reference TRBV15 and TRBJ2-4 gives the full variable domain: DAMVIQNPRYQVTQFGKPVTLSCSQTLNHNVMYWYQQKSSQAPKLLFHYYDKDFNNEADTPDNFQSRRPNTSFCFLDIRSPGLGDTAMYLCATSREDRSGQYFGAGTRLSVL.

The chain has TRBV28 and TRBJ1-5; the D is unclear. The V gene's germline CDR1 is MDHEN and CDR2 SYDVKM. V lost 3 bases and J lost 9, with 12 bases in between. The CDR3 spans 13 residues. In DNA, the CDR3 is TGTGCCAGCAGTTTTGCCCGGGAGAGGCCCCAGCATTTT. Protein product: CASSFARERPQHF. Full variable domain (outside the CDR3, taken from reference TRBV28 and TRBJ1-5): DVKVTQSSRYLVKRTGEKVFLECVQDMDHENMFWYRQDPGLGLRLIYFSYDVKMKEKGDIPEGYSVSREKKERFSLILESASTNQTSMYLCASSFARERPQHFGDGTRLSIL.

The CDR3 loop reads CASSLQLAGVTSLYEQFF. CDR3 sequence (DNA): TGTGCCAGCAGTTTACAGCTCGCCGGGGTGACTAGCCTATATGAGCAGTTCTTC. V is TRBV28 and J is TRBJ2-1; 7 nucleotides agree with TRBD2. This CDR3 has 18 amino acids. Trimming took 2 bases from V and 8 from J; bases not matched to a gene: 18. Germline V gives CDR1 MDHEN, CDR2 SYDVKM.

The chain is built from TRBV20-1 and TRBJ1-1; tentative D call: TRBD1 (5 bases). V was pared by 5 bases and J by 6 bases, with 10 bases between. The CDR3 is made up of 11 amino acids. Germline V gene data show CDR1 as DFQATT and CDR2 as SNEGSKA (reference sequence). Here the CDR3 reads CSAHPGAEAFF. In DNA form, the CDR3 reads TGCAGTGCTCACCCGGGGGCTGAAGCTTTCTTT.

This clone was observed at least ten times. The CDR3 sequence is CASSSQGEVEKLFF. CDR3 DNA: TGCGCCAGCAGTTCACAGGGGGAAGTGGAAAAACTGTTTTTT. The rearrangement joins TRBV10-1 to TRBJ1-4, with 8 bases that match TRBD1. J lost 8 bases, V lost 5 bases, and 7 bases had no gene match. The germline V gene encodes CDR1 WNHNN and CDR2 SYGVQD (reference sequence). The CDR3 is 14 residues long.

CDR3 sequence reads: CASSLALTGNTEAFF. In nucleotides, the CDR3 is TGTGCCAGCAGCTTAGCTCTTACAGGGAACACTGAAGCTTTCTTT. The V call is TRBV7-6, the J call TRBJ1-1; perhaps TRBD1 as D (5 bases). The CDR3 length is 15 residues. With 0 bases removed from V and 1 base from J, the gap between germline ends came to 9 bases. Germline V gene data show CDR1 as SGHVS and CDR2 as FNYEAQ.